The present T cell receptor beta chain was sequenced within a study of T cell responses to AZD1222 COVID-19 vaccine. Study outcomes and limitations: At baseline, seropositivity was found in only a handful of AZD1222 recipients.

In the case of this clone: Its target is not known.

This table comes from immunoSEQ multiplex PCR, and its TCRdb copy is limited to in-frame clones, with some not included. The sample shows more than 45,000 clones, roughly 84% of them seen only once. J was trimmed by 6 bases and V by 4 bases; bases with no gene match: 5. This CDR3 has 15 amino acids. Germline V gene sequence: CDR1 SGHTA, CDR2 FQGNSA. The TCR originated in an adult in good health. This material consisted of peripheral blood, taken on day 0 of AZD1222 vaccination. The V and J genes are TRBV7-2 and TRBJ1-6, with 8 bases fitting TRBD1. DNA for the CDR3: TGTGCCAGCAGCTCGGGACAGGTGATTAATTCACCCCTCCACTTT. The encoded protein is CASSSGQVINSPLHF. Supplemented by reference TRBV7-2 and TRBJ1-6, the full variable domain reads GAGVSQSPSNKVTEKGKDVELRCDPISGHTALYWYRQSLGQGLEFLIYFQGNSAPDKSGLPSDRFSAERTGGSVSTLTIQRTQQEDSAVYLCASSSGQVINSPLHFGNGTRLTVT.